The 6 T cell receptor beta chains presented below share a single source sample, sequenced in a study of response to subunit inactivated influenza vaccine. From the RT-PCR reads, TCRdb called clonotypes with MiXCR, one entry per CDR3 protein. The sample gives around 250,000 distinct CDR3 sequences, over 9% of which show up once; about 8% is in the top ten. Sample: non-naive T cells sorted from PBMCs, taken approximately 15 days before vaccination. Every receptor here comes from a man aged 45-65 years who received an inactivated influenza vaccine.

Many counts were recorded for this clonotype. The chain is built from TRBV29-1 and TRBJ2-1, with TRBD2 matching over 8 bases. Trimming cost V 2 bases and J 9 bases; bases outside gene matches: 6. This CDR3 is built from 13 residues. Germline V gene data show CDR1 as SQVTM and CDR2 as ANQGSEA. The CDR3 sequence is CSVESSGMSEQFF. The CDR3 region has the DNA TGCAGCGTTGAAAGTAGCGGGATGAGTGAGCAGTTCTTC.

V usage is TRBV7-2 and J usage is TRBJ2-7, with D possibly called TRBD1 or TRBD2 (5 bases each). The CDR3 runs to 15 residues. From germline, CDR1 is SGHTA and CDR2 FQGNSA. V was trimmed by 5 bases and J by 2 bases, leaving 16 bases between them. DNA of the CDR3: TGTGCCAGCAGCCGTATCCGGGACGTCACCTACGAGCAGTACTTC. Its translation is CASSRIRDVTYEQYF.

This clonotype came up a few times. The rearrangement uses TRBV12-3 or TRBV12-4 and TRBJ1-1; 7 nucleotides align to TRBD1. The CDR3 runs 15 residues. The V gene end was trimmed by 3 bases and the J gene end by 5 bases; junction bases not matched to a gene: 9. The CDR3 sequence: CASSFSAYRGTEAFF. In DNA, the CDR3 is TGTGCCAGCAGTTTTTCGGCGTACAGGGGTACTGAAGCTTTCTTT.

Note on this clonotype: Compared with germline, one end of the junction differs, possibly owing to a read error. This chain links TRBV2 with TRBJ2-4; D remains unclear. The CDR3 runs to 12 residues. Germline V gene lookup returns CDR1 SNHLY and CDR2 FYNNEI. DNA of the CDR3: TGTGCCAGCAGTGATCCGACGCCCGCTTTGCACTTC. This gives the protein CASSDPTPALHF.

Many counts were recorded for this clonotype. The V call is TRBV27, the J call TRBJ2-7; 10 bases map to TRBD1. Germline-derived CDR1 and CDR2 are MNHEY and SMNVEV (reference sequence). V lost 0 bases, J lost 2 bases, and 10 bases stayed unmatched. The CDR3 consists of 18 residues. The CDR3: CASSLSWGQGPRTYEQYF. DNA of the CDR3: TGTGCCAGCAGTTTATCGTGGGGACAGGGGCCGCGGACCTACGAGCAGTACTTC.

This clonotype was observed a handful of times. J is TRBJ1-5 and V is TRBV30; D might be TRBD1 (5 bases). V gave up 0 bases and J gave up 6 bases, with 6 bases separating them. From germline, CDR1 is GTSNPN and CDR2 SVGIG (reference sequence). The CDR3 covers 12 residues. CDR3 sequence: CAWSVGVQPQHF. CDR3 nucleotide sequence: TGTGCCTGGAGTGTAGGGGTTCAGCCCCAGCATTTT. The full variable domain, with the rest looked up from reference TRBV30 and TRBJ1-5, is SQTIHQWPATLVQPVGSPLSLECTVEGTSNPNLYWYRQAAGRGLQLLFYSVGIGQISSEVPQNLSASRPQDRQFILSSKKLLLSDSGFYLCAWSVGVQPQHFGDGTRLSIL.